The 26 T cell receptor beta chains given below trace back to one sample, sequenced in a study of T cell responses to AZD1222 COVID-19 vaccine. Profiled with immunoSEQ multiplex PCR; TCRdb holds only in-frame clones, not every one. The table lists about 56,000 clones, approximately 85% of them singletons. This sample comprised peripheral blood, obtained on day 0 of AZD1222 vaccination. The receptor set was obtained from an adult in good health.

The chain carries TRBV4-2 and TRBJ2-2; D might be TRBD2 (6 bases). The germline gives CDR1 LGHNA, CDR2 YNFKEQ. V was shortened by 4 bases and J by 2 bases, with 8 bases between the two germline ends. This CDR3 has 14 amino acids. The CDR3 reads CASSRDFNTGELFF. Here the CDR3 DNA reads TGTGCCAGCAGCCGGGACTTTAACACCGGGGAGCTGTTTTTT.

The rearrangement uses TRBV9 and TRBJ2-3, with D unclear. V gave up 4 bases and J gave up 0 bases, with 15 bases separating them. This CDR3 is 16 amino acids long. CDR1 is SGDLS and CDR2 is YYNGEE in the germline V gene. The CDR3 spells CASSPAESTSTDTQYF. CDR3 nucleotides: TGTGCCAGCAGCCCCGCTGAGAGTACTAGCACAGATACGCAGTATTTT.

This rearrangement joins TRBV19 to TRBJ2-3; D is unresolved. There are 13 residues in the CDR3. CDR1 is LNHDA and CDR2 is SQIVND in the germline V gene (reference sequence). The V gene lost 6 bases and the J gene lost 2 bases, with 9 bases spanning the gap. The CDR3 DNA reads as TGTGCCAGTAGCGAAGGGATCACAGATACGCAGTATTTT. The encoded protein is CASSEGITDTQYF. Based on the CDR3 plus reference TRBV19 and TRBJ2-3, the full variable domain is DGGITQSPKYLFRKEGQNVTLSCEQNLNHDAMYWYRQDPGQGLRLIYYSQIVNDFQKGDIAEGYSVSREKKESFPLTVTSAQKNPTAFYLCASSEGITDTQYFGPGTRLTVL.

This chain connects TRBV23-1 to TRBJ1-3; D is unresolved. TRBV23-1 is given ORF status, its function remaining uncertain. V dropped 8 bases and J dropped 0 bases, with 26 bases sitting between them. The CDR3 covers 19 residues. The CDR3: CASELLVSRDVPSGNTIYF. The CDR3 nucleotides are TGCGCCAGCGAGCTGTTGGTCAGTCGGGATGTCCCCTCTGGAAACACCATATATTTT.

This chain links TRBV9 with TRBJ1-6; D is undetermined. Trimming cost V 0 bases and J 6 bases, with 1 base left between them. Germline lookup yields CDR1 SGDLS and CDR2 YYNGEE. This CDR3 region has 12 residues. In nucleotides, the CDR3 is TGTGCCAGCAGCGTAGGTAATTCACCCCTCCACTTT. Translating gives CASSVGNSPLHF.

This rearrangement joins TRBV3-1 (or the pseudogene TRBV3-2) to TRBJ1-4; no clear D. The germline CDR1 and CDR2 sequences are LGHDT and YNNKEL (reference sequence). The CDR3 spans 14 residues. The V gene lost 4 bases and the J gene lost 8 bases, with 14 bases spanning the gap. The CDR3 sequence: CASSPVFSREKLFF. The CDR3 DNA follows: TGTGCCAGCAGCCCCGTTTTTAGTAGAGAAAAACTGTTTTTT.

This chain links TRBV30 with TRBJ2-3, with 8 bases aligning to TRBD1. Germline V gene sequence: CDR1 GTSNPN, CDR2 SVGIG (reference sequence). The CDR3 runs 15 residues. Trimming cost V 7 bases and J 2 bases; bases outside gene matches: 11. The CDR3 sequence is CASQIGQGLTDTQYF. The DNA of the CDR3 is TGTGCCTCACAGATAGGACAGGGCCTCACAGATACGCAGTATTTT.

The V gene is TRBV21-1, the J gene TRBJ2-1; the DNA was not used to check the table's D call, TRBD1. TRBV21-1 represents a pseudogene. This CDR3 region has 18 residues. CDR3 in amino acids: CASSKLGVDSRSYNEQFF. CDR3 DNA: TGTGCCAGCAGCAAATTGGGCGTAGACAGCCGCTCCTACAATGAGCAGTTCTTC.

The J gene is TRBJ2-5, the V gene TRBV2; TRBD2 matches at 9 bases. CDR3 size: 14 residues. V gave up 7 bases and J gave up 2 bases; unmatched junction bases: 5. Germline-derived CDR1 and CDR2 are SNHLY and FYNNEI. DNA for the CDR3: TGTGCCAGCACCGTAGCGGGGGTACAAGAGACCCAGTACTTC. It yields the protein CASTVAGVQETQYF.

This CDR3 is CASSLGGDSNQPQHF. DNA for the CDR3: TGTGCCAGCAGCTTGGGAGGGGATAGCAATCAGCCCCAGCATTTT. The J gene is TRBJ1-5, the V gene TRBV5-6, with TRBD1 as a possible D gene (5 bases). Trimming removed 0 bases from V and 0 bases from J, with 7 bases in between. The CDR3 is made up of 15 amino acids. Germline CDR1 reads SGHDT; CDR2 reads YYEEEE.

The rearrangement links TRBV11-3 to TRBJ2-2, with 8 bases that match TRBD1. This CDR3 region has 13 residues. V shed 8 bases and J 6 bases; nucleotides not matched to a gene: 5. Germline V gene sequence: CDR1 SGHNT, CDR2 YENEEA. This CDR3 reads CASATGGPGELFF. As DNA, the CDR3 is TGTGCCAGCGCAACAGGGGGTCCCGGGGAGCTGTTTTTT.

The chain combines TRBV4-2 with TRBJ1-2, with TRBD1 matching over 8 bases. This CDR3 spans 17 amino acids. The V gene's germline CDR1 is LGHNA and CDR2 YNFKEQ. The junction had 6 bases not matched to a gene; V was cut back by 0 bases and J by 0 bases. This chain's CDR3 is CASSQDRTGYANYGYTF. The CDR3 bases are TGTGCCAGCAGCCAAGATCGGACAGGGTACGCTAACTATGGCTACACCTTC.

The chain joins TRBV6-5 to TRBJ2-7; tentatively, D is TRBD2 (6 bases). Germline-derived CDR1 and CDR2 are MNHEY and SVGAGI. The V end was cut by 0 bases, the J end by 10 bases, with 16 bases between. The CDR3 is 14 amino acids. The CDR3 DNA sequence: TGTGCCAGCAGTTACTCTTTGGTTTTGGACTATCAGTACTTC. As protein: CASSYSLVLDYQYF.

This chain connects TRBV20-1 to TRBJ1-5; 7 nucleotides match TRBD1. The CDR3 spans 17 residues. V was pared by 3 bases and J by 4 bases, with 15 bases of the junction left unmatched. CDR1 is DFQATT and CDR2 is SNEGSKA in the germline V gene (reference sequence). The CDR3 reads CSASVGPGTDINQPQHF. In DNA form, the CDR3 reads TGCAGTGCTAGTGTCGGGCCCGGGACAGATATTAATCAGCCCCAGCATTTT.

The CDR3 is CASTPTPSSYEQYF. The CDR3, as DNA: TGTGCCAGCACCCCAACACCGAGCTCCTACGAGCAGTACTTC. The chain uses TRBV7-2 and TRBJ2-7; D gene ambiguous. Looked up from germline, CDR1 is SGHTA and CDR2 is FQGNSA. V was pared by 7 bases and J by 0 bases, with 13 bases between. CDR3 size: 14 residues.

The chain couples TRBV6-5 to TRBJ2-3; the D is unclear. Germline V gene lookup returns CDR1 MNHEY and CDR2 SVGAGI. This CDR3 region has 11 residues. Trimming removed 8 bases from V and 0 bases from J, with 3 bases in between. This chain's CDR3 is CASYSTDTQYF. The CDR3 DNA follows: TGTGCCAGCTATAGCACAGATACGCAGTATTTT.

The genes are TRBV2 and TRBJ2-7, with a weak D call TRBD1 (6 bases). The CDR3 is 15 amino acids. CDR1 SNHLY and CDR2 FYNNEI come from the germline V gene. Trimming pared 5 bases from V and 2 bases from J, leaving 16 bases between. The CDR3 region has the DNA TGTGCCAGCAGTCCTCCCGACGACAGGCCCTACGAGCAGTACTTC. This sequence encodes CASSPPDDRPYEQYF.

This clone showed up just a few times. The gene calls are TRBV9 and TRBJ1-2, with no clear D. The CDR3 has 13 residues. V lost 0 bases to trimming and J lost 2 bases, with 5 bases between them. Germline CDR1 reads SGDLS; CDR2 reads YYNGEE. CDR3 amino acids: CASSVDGNYGYTF. CDR3 DNA: TGTGCCAGCAGCGTAGACGGGAACTATGGCTACACCTTC.

This rearrangement joins TRBV25-1 to TRBJ2-1; a possible D gene is TRBD2 (5 bases). The CDR3 contains 17 residues. V dropped 1 base and J dropped 0 bases, with 13 bases sitting between them. Per the germline V gene, CDR1 is MGHDK and CDR2 is SYGVNS. The CDR3 reads CASSESRDWSSYNEQFF. CDR3 in DNA: TGTGCCAGCAGTGAATCACGGGATTGGAGCTCCTACAATGAGCAGTTCTTC.

V usage is TRBV7-6 and J usage is TRBJ1-5; 7 positions match TRBD1. CDR3 size: 15 residues. V shed 5 bases, J shed 3 bases, and the junction held 7 bases outside the gene matches. Per germline, CDR1 SGHVS and CDR2 FNYEAQ. CDR3 nucleotide sequence: TGTGCCAGCAGCCGCCCGACAGGGATCAATCAGCCCCAGCATTTT. Protein sequence: CASSRPTGINQPQHF. Filled out from reference TRBV7-6 and TRBJ1-5, the complete variable domain reads GAGVSQSPRYKVTKRGQDVALRCDPISGHVSLYWYRQALGQGPEFLTYFNYEAQQDKSGLPNDRFSAERPEGSISTLTIQRTEQRDSAMYRCASSRPTGINQPQHFGDGTRLSIL.

The V call is TRBV18, the J call TRBJ1-2; 7 bases align to TRBD1. Germline CDR1 reads KGHSH; CDR2 reads LQKENI. Trimming cost V 3 bases and J 7 bases; bases outside gene matches: 8. The CDR3 loop spans 14 amino acids. CDR3 in DNA: TGTGCCAGCTCACCCGACAGGGCCTCTGGTGGCTACACCTTC. Translation gives CASSPDRASGGYTF.

This chain joins TRBV11-2 and TRBJ2-7; unclear D gene. In germline, CDR1 is SGHAT, CDR2 FQNNGV. V gave up 5 bases and J gave up 2 bases, with 13 bases separating them. This CDR3 spans 14 amino acids. CDR3 nucleotide sequence: TGTGCCAGCAGCCCCCGACCCCTAACCTACGAGCAGTACTTC. This gives the protein CASSPRPLTYEQYF.

The rearrangement joins TRBV18 to TRBJ2-3; 9 positions agree with TRBD1. The CDR3 is 15 amino acids. The ends lost 3 bases at V and 6 bases at J; junction bases unmatched: 7. Germline assignment: CDR1 KGHSH and CDR2 LQKENI. This CDR3 is CASSPGTGILDTQYF. The CDR3 DNA reads as TGTGCCAGCTCACCCGGGACAGGGATTCTGGATACGCAGTATTTT.

The chain couples TRBV6-1 to TRBJ2-1, with D perhaps TRBD1 (5 bases). Germline CDR1 is MNHNS and CDR2 is SASEGT. This CDR3 spans 15 amino acids. V dropped 1 base and J dropped 1 base, with 8 bases sitting between them. The CDR3 protein is CASSEDRWSYNEQFF. CDR3 DNA: TGTGCCAGCAGTGAAGACAGGTGGTCCTACAATGAGCAGTTCTTC.

The rearrangement links TRBV6-5 to TRBJ1-2, with unresolved D. The V end was cut by 5 bases, the J end by 5 bases, with 15 bases between. CDR1 MNHEY and CDR2 SVGAGI come from the germline V gene. The CDR3 sequence is 14 residues long. CDR3 sequence (DNA): TGTGCCAGCAGTACCGGGCCGGCTTTTTATGGCTACACCTTC. This encodes CASSTGPAFYGYTF.

This chain uses TRBV9 with TRBJ1-2, with a possible D match to TRBD1 (6 bases). V was shortened by 3 bases and J by 5 bases, with 17 bases between the two germline ends. The length of the CDR3 is 15 residues. Germline loops: CDR1 SGDLS, CDR2 YYNGEE. The CDR3, as DNA: TGTGCCAGCAGCGATCCAACAGGGTTTCGTTATGGCTACACCTTC. Translated: CASSDPTGFRYGYTF.